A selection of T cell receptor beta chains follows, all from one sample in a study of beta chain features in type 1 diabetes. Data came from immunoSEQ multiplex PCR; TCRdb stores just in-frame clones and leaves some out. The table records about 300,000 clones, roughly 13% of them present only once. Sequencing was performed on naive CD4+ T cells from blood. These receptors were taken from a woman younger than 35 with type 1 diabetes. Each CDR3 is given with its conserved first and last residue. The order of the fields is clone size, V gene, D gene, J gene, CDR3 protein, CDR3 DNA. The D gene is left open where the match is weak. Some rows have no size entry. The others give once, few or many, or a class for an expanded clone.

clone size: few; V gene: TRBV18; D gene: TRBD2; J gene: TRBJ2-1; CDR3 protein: CASSSGGDEQFF; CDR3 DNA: TGTGCCAGCTCAAGCGGGGGAGATGAGCAGTTCTTC
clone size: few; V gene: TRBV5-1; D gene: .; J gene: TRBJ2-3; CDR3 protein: CASSLGQVYTDTQYF; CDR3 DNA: TGCGCCAGCAGCTTGGGGCAGGTATACACAGATACGCAGTATTTT
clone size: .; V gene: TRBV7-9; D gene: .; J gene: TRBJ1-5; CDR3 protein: CASSPGVHLGPQHF; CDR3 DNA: TGTGCCAGCAGCCCGGGGGTCCACCTAGGGCCCCAGCATTTT
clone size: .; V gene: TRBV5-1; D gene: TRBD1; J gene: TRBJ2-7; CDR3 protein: CASSFAPGQGSYEQYF; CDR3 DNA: TGCGCCAGCAGCTTTGCCCCGGGACAGGGGTCCTACGAGCAGTACTTC
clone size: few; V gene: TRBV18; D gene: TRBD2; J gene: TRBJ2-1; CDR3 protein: CASSPRGLAGAHEQFF; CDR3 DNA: TGTGCCAGCTCACCCCGCGGACTAGCGGGAGCCCATGAGCAGTTCTTC
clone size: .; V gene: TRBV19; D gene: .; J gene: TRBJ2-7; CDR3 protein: CASSIGQPYEQYF; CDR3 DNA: TGTGCCAGTAGTATCGGACAGCCCTACGAGCAGTACTTC
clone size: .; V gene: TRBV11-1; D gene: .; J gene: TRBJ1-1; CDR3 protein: CASSPAGRVAFF; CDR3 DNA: TGTGCCAGCAGCCCCGCCGGCAGGGTGGCTTTCTTT
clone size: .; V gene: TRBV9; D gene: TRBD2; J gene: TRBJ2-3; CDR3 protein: CASSAVAGADTQYF; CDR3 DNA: TGTGCCAGCAGCGCGGTAGCGGGAGCAGATACGCAGTATTTT
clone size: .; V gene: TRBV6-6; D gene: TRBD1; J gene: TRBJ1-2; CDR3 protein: CASRKPGQGAATF; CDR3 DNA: TGTGCCAGCAGGAAGCCGGGACAGGGGGCAGCCACCTTC
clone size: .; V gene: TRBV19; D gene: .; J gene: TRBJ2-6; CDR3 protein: CASSGPGDSGANVLTF; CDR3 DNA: TGTGCCAGTAGTGGTCCGGGGGACTCTGGGGCCAACGTCCTGACTTTC
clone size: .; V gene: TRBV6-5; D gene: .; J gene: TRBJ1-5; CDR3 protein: CASSPADSRNQPQHF; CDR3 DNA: TGTGCCAGCAGTCCTGCGGACAGCCGCAATCAGCCCCAGCATTTT
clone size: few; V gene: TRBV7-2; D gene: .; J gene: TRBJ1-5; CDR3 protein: CASSDIFSNQPQHF; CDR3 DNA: TGTGCCAGCAGCGACATTTTTAGCAATCAGCCCCAGCATTTT
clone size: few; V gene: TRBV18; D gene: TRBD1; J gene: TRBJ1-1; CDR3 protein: CASSKGQTNTEAFF; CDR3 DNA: TGTGCCAGCTCAAAGGGACAGACAAACACTGAAGCTTTCTTT
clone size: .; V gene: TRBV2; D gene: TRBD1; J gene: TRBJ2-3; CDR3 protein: CASKEGTGFSTDTQYF; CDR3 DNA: TGTGCCAGCAAGGAGGGGACAGGGTTCAGCACAGATACGCAGTATTTT
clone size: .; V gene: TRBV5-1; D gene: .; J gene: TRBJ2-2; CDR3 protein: CASSLAATTNTGELFF; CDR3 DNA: TGCGCCAGCAGCTTGGCCGCAACAACCAACACCGGGGAGCTGTTTTTT
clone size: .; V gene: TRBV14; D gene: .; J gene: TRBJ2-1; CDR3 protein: CASSPRWTAAYNEQFF; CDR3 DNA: TGTGCCAGCAGCCCAAGATGGACAGCTGCCTACAATGAGCAGTTCTTC
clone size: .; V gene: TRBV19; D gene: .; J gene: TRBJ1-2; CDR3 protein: CASSTGFWNYGYTF; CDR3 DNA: TGTGCCAGTAGTACAGGGTTCTGGAACTATGGCTACACCTTC
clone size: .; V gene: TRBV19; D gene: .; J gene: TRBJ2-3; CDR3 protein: CASSILGSGADTQYF; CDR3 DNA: TGTGCCAGTAGTATTCTCGGGAGTGGAGCAGATACGCAGTATTTT
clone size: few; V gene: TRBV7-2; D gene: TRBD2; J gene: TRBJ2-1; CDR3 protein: CASNAGGGYNEQFF; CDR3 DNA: TGTGCCAGCAACGCGGGAGGGGGATACAATGAGCAGTTCTTC
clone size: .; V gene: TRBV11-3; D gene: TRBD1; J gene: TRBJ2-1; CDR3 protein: CASSRDRRSSYNEQFF; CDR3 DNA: TGTGCCAGCAGCCGGGACAGGCGATCTTCCTACAATGAGCAGTTCTTC
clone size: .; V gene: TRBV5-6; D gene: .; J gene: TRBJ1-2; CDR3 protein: CASSLAGPYGYTF; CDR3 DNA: TGTGCCAGCAGCTTGGCAGGGCCCTATGGCTACACCTTC
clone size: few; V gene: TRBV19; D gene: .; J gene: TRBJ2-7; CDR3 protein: CASSLQEGSYEQYF; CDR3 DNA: TGTGCCAGTAGCTTACAGGAGGGCTCCTACGAGCAGTACTTC
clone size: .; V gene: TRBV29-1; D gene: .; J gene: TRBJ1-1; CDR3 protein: CSVDGQGTEAFF; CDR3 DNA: TGCAGCGTTGATGGGCAGGGGACTGAAGCTTTCTTT
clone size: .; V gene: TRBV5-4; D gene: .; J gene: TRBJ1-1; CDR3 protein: CASSLESTLNTEAFF; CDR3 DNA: TGTGCCAGCAGCTTGGAGTCGACACTGAACACTGAAGCTTTCTTT
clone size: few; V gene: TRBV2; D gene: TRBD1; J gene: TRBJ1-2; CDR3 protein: CASSTGQGPNYGYTF; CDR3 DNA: TGTGCCAGCAGCACGGGACAGGGACCTAACTATGGCTACACCTTC
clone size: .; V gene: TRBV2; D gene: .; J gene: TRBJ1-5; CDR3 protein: CASSDYFRGKVFF; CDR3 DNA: TGTGCCAGCAGTGATTATTTCCGAGGGAAGGTCTTTTTT
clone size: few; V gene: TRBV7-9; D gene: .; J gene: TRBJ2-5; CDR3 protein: CASSLGLPQETQYF; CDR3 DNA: TGTGCCAGCAGCTTAGGACTCCCCCAAGAGACCCAGTACTTC
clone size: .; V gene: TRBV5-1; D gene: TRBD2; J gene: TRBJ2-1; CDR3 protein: CASRDLTSGSGNEQFF; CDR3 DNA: TGCGCCAGCAGGGATTTAACTAGCGGGTCCGGTAATGAGCAGTTCTTC
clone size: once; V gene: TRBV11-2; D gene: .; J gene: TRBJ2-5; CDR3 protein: CASSLTSGSGQETQYF; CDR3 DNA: TGTGCCAGCAGCTTAACATCCGGGAGTGGCCAAGAGACCCAGTACTTC
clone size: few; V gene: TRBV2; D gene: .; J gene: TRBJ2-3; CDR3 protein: CASSYYGGSTDTQYF; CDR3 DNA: TGTGCCAGCAGCTACTACGGCGGAAGCACAGATACGCAGTATTTT
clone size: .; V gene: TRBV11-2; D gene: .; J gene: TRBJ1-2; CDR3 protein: CASTLAGSNYGYTF; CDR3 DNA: TGTGCCAGCACCCTAGCGGGCTCTAACTATGGCTACACCTTC
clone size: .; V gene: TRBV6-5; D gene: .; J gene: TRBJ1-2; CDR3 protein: CASSQAQGGGYTF; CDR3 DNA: TGTGCCAGCAGTCAGGCGCAGGGTGGGGGCTACACCTTC
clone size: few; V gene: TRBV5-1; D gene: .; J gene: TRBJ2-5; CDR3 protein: CASSLNFSGVGSQETQYF; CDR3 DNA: TGCGCCAGCAGCTTGAATTTTTCGGGGGTTGGAAGTCAAGAGACCCAGTACTTC
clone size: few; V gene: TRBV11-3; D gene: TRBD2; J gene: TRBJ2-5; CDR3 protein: CASSGRLAGVQETQYF; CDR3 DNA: TGTGCCAGCAGCGGCCGACTAGCGGGGGTCCAAGAGACCCAGTACTTC
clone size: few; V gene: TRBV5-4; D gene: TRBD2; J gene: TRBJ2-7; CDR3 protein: CASSLGPGGPEEQYF; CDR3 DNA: TGTGCCAGCAGCTTGGGCCCGGGAGGGCCGGAAGAGCAGTACTTC
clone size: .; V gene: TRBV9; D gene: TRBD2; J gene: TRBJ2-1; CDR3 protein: CASSVVPYGAGGGNEQFF; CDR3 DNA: TGTGCCAGCAGCGTAGTCCCCTATGGAGCGGGAGGTGGGAATGAGCAGTTCTTC
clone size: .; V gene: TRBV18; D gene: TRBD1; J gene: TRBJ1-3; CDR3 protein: CASSPRQGSGNTIYF; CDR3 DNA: TGTGCCAGCTCACCCCGACAGGGCTCTGGAAACACCATATATTTT
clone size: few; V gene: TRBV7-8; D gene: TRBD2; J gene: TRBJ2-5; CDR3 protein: CASSLRLAGGPETQYF; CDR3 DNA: TGTGCCAGCAGCTTAAGGCTAGCGGGAGGGCCAGAGACCCAGTACTTC